A selection of T cell receptor beta chains follows, all from one sample in a study of blood T cell repertoires in COVID-19. Some clones are missing from TCRdb's copy, which holds only in-frame ones; the method was immunoSEQ multiplex PCR. The top ten hold more than 3% of the sample, which has a few hundred thousand clones, 84% seen once. The material sequenced was PBMCs or T cells enriched from blood (not recorded which). All receptors derive from a middle-aged man who had recovered from COVID-19. Both conserved end residues are part of each CDR3. D genes are given only for firm matches. Only part of the rows carry a size: once, few, many, or a class if the clone is expanded.

d_call clone_size j_call v_call cdr3_nt cdr3_aa
. . TRBJ1-5 TRBV6-6 TGTGCCAGCCCCTCCCGGACAGAGGATTTCGATCAGCCCCAGCATTTT CASPSRTEDFDQPQHF
TRBD1 . TRBJ1-2 TRBV27 TGTGCCAGCAGTCCGACAGGGAATGGCTACACCTTC CASSPTGNGYTF
. . TRBJ2-2 TRBV27 TGTGCCAGCAGGAATACAGGTGGAGAGTTCACCGGGGAGCTGTTTTTT CASRNTGGEFTGELFF
. . TRBJ2-3 TRBV7-3 TGTGCCAGCAGCCCGAACCTCCCAGGGCAGGGCACGCAGTATTTT CASSPNLPGQGTQYF
. . TRBJ1-5 TRBV28 TGTGCCAGCAGTTTAGGGGGGGGCCCTAAGGGGCCCCAGCATTTT CASSLGGGPKGPQHF
. . TRBJ2-7 TRBV30 TGTGCCTGTTCCCCTCAGGATCTCTACGAGCAGTACTTC CACSPQDLYEQYF
. . TRBJ2-2 TRBV5-1 TGCGCCAGCAGCTTGGCCCGGGGTTTGATCTCCGGGGAGCTGTTTTTT CASSLARGLISGELFF
. . TRBJ2-3 TRBV19 TGTGCCAGTAGTATCGGTGCCGGAAGACACTCCCTTACAGATACGCAGTATTTT CASSIGAGRHSLTDTQYF
. . TRBJ1-4 TRBV28 TGTGCCAGCAGTCGAGGGGGTTCGGGTGAAAAACTGTTTTTT CASSRGGSGEKLFF
TRBD1 . TRBJ1-1 TRBV5-4 TGTGCCAGCAGCTTGCCAGAGGACAGGAAGGACACTGAAGCTTTCTTT CASSLPEDRKDTEAFF
. . TRBJ1-6 TRBV5-6 TGTGCCAGCAGTTTTGAAAGGGGTGATTCACCCCTCCACTTT CASSFERGDSPLHF
TRBD2 . TRBJ2-1 TRBV18 TGTGCCAGCTCACCCGACCCGGGTAGCGGGAGAAATGAGCAGTTCTTC CASSPDPGSGRNEQFF
TRBD1 . TRBJ1-2 TRBV9 TGTGCCAGCAGCGTTGAAGATAGACAGGGGGGTTATGGCTACACCTTC CASSVEDRQGGYGYTF
TRBD1 . TRBJ1-5 TRBV28 TGTGCCAGGGGGGACAGGAGTCGCAAGTGGCCCCAGCATTTT CARGDRSRKWPQHF
. . TRBJ1-5 TRBV18 TGTGCCAGCTCACCAGTTCCACGCCCAGATAGCAATCAGCCCCAGCATTTT CASSPVPRPDSNQPQHF
TRBD2 . TRBJ2-1 TRBV27 TGTGCCAGCAGTACAGACCCGGGACTAAACGATGAGCAGTTCTTC CASSTDPGLNDEQFF
. . TRBJ1-2 TRBV7-3 TGTGCCAGCAGCTCCGGGGGAGGCTATGGCTACACCTTC CASSSGGGYGYTF
. . TRBJ1-1 TRBV18 TGTGCCAGCTCAGGCCGAAGTGACACTGAAGCTTTCTTT CASSGRSDTEAFF
TRBD2 few TRBJ2-1 TRBV6-5 TGTGCCAGCAGACGTAGCGGGGCCGTGAATGAGCAGTTCTTC CASRRSGAVNEQFF
TRBD1 many TRBJ2-2 TRBV12-5 TGTGCTAGTGGTTTGGTTAAGACAGGGGTAATCACCGGGGAGCTGTTTTTT CASGLVKTGVITGELFF
. few TRBJ1-1 TRBV6-5 TGTGCCAGCAGTTACCCCGAGGCGGGGGAGGCTTTCTTT CASSYPEAGEAFF
TRBD2 . TRBJ2-3 TRBV18 TGTGCCACCTCCGGGACTAGCGACACAGATACGCAGTATTTT CATSGTSDTDTQYF
TRBD1 . TRBJ2-1 TRBV7-3 TGTGCCAGCAGCCGGGACAGGGCATCCTACAATGAGCAGTTCTTC CASSRDRASYNEQFF
TRBD1 . TRBJ1-2 TRBV18 TGTGCCAGCTCACTATCCGGGACAGCCACCAACTATGGCTACACCTTC CASSLSGTATNYGYTF
. . TRBJ1-5 TRBV28 TGTGCCAGCACGTATTCCAATCAGCCCCAGCATTTT CASTYSNQPQHF
TRBD1 . TRBJ2-7 TRBV19 TGTGCCAGTGGGGACAGAATCTACGAGCAGTACTTC CASGDRIYEQYF
. once TRBJ1-2 TRBV29-1 TGCAGCGCTCCGTTTCCGGACTATGGCTACACCTTC CSAPFPDYGYTF
. . TRBJ1-4 TRBV27 TGTGCCAGCAGGTGGGCGCAGCATGAAAAACTGTTTTTT CASRWAQHEKLFF
TRBD1 . TRBJ2-1 TRBV28 TGTGCCAGCAGTTTGCCCGGGACAGGGTCAGCCAATGAGCAGTTCTTC CASSLPGTGSANEQFF
. . TRBJ2-2 TRBV30 TGTGCCTGGAGTCCCTATAACACCGGGGAGCTGTTTTTT CAWSPYNTGELFF
TRBD2 once TRBJ2-5 TRBV9 TGTGCCAGCAGCGTAGGGAATAGCGGGGGGCAGGAGACCCAGTACTTC CASSVGNSGGQETQYF